These 12 T cell receptor beta chains share one sample of origin, sequenced in a study of patients and donors after allogeneic stem cell transplantation. TCRdb redid the calling of the RT-PCR reads with MiXCR, one entry per CDR3 protein. Here the sample spans over 150,000 distinct CDR3 sequences, around 28% being singletons. The sequenced sample consisted of blood, either unsorted or a sorted T cell fraction (not recorded which). The receptors stem from a human donor who was either an allogeneic HSCT recipient or a stem cell or donor lymphocyte infusion donor (not recorded which). It is not recorded whose cells these are; they may come from a transplant donor.

This clonotype was detected a few times. The J gene is TRBJ1-1, the V gene TRBV9; 9 bases fit TRBD1. Trimming at V came to 4 bases and at J to 3 bases, leaving 4 bases not matched to a gene. The CDR3 is 14 residues long. The V gene's germline CDR1 is SGDLS and CDR2 YYNGEE. CDR3 region: CASSYRDRDTEAFF. CDR3 nucleotide sequence: TGTGCCAGCAGCTACCGGGACAGGGACACTGAAGCTTTCTTT. The entire variable domain, with the rest obtained from reference TRBV9 and TRBJ1-1, is as follows: DSGVTQTPKHLITATGQRVTLRCSPRSGDLSVYWYQQSLDQGLQFLIQYYNGEERAKGNILERFSAQQFPDLHSELNLSSLELGDSALYFCASSYRDRDTEAFFGQGTRLTVV.

The chain is built from TRBV12-3 or TRBV12-4 and TRBJ1-6; D not certain. V dropped 0 bases and J dropped 6 bases, with 15 bases sitting between them. The CDR3 is 17 amino acids. In nucleotides, the CDR3 is TGTGCCAGCAGTTTAGCGGCCGGATCTGCGGGTAATTCACCCCTCCACTTT. This encodes CASSLAAGSAGNSPLHF.

The chain is built from TRBV12-3 or TRBV12-4 and TRBJ2-1; the match to TRBD2 covers 10 bases. V was clipped by 3 bases and J by 6 bases; unmatched bases: 8. The CDR3 spans 16 residues. CDR3 sequence: CASSFPMASGSNEQFF. In DNA form, the CDR3 reads TGTGCCAGCAGTTTTCCGATGGCTAGCGGGAGCAATGAGCAGTTCTTC.

The chain combines TRBV27 with TRBJ1-5; tentative D call: TRBD1 (6 bases). Germline assignment: CDR1 MNHEY and CDR2 SMNVEV (reference sequence). The V and J ends lost 1 base and 0 bases respectively, with 16 bases between them. The CDR3 runs 18 residues. The CDR3 protein is CASSLYGDTTYSNQPQHF. CDR3 nucleotide sequence: TGTGCCAGCAGTTTATATGGGGACACTACTTATAGCAATCAGCCCCAGCATTTT.

This clonotype was observed many times. The chain combines TRBV12-3 or TRBV12-4 with TRBJ1-2; no definite D call. CDR3 length: 15 amino acids. The V and J ends lost 2 bases and 0 bases respectively, with 10 bases between them. The CDR3 region has the DNA TGTGCCAGCAGTTTACGAGACGGGACTAACTATGGCTACACCTTC. Translation gives CASSLRDGTNYGYTF.

There are a few counts of this clonotype. The J gene is TRBJ2-4, the V gene TRBV29-1, with 7 positions matching TRBD2. From germline, CDR1 is SQVTM and CDR2 ANQGSEA. The J segment lost 4 bases and the V segment lost 7 bases, leaving 10 bases of the junction unmatched. The CDR3 runs 14 residues. The CDR3 is CSAEGLGAKNIQYF. The CDR3 DNA sequence: TGCAGCGCCGAAGGACTAGGCGCTAAAAACATTCAGTACTTC.

This clonotype showed up just a few times. CDR3 in amino acids: CASSLGLQHSGANVLTF. CDR3 in DNA: TGCGCCAGCAGCTTGGGCTTACAACACTCTGGGGCCAACGTCCTGACTTTC. The chain joins TRBV5-1 to TRBJ2-6; D uncertain. Germline values: CDR1 SGHRS, CDR2 YFSETQ. CDR3 length equals 17 residues. The germline V and J ends were trimmed by 0 bases and 0 bases, with 10 bases remaining between them.

This chain connects TRBV27 to TRBJ2-7; the D gene is possibly TRBD2 (6 bases). The CDR3 is 13 amino acids. Germline V gene lookup returns CDR1 MNHEY and CDR2 SMNVEV (reference sequence). Trimming left V 2 bases short and J 3 bases short, with 8 bases between. In DNA form, the CDR3 reads TGTGCCAGCAGTTTAGGCGGGAACTACGAGCAGTACTTC. Translation gives CASSLGGNYEQYF.

The sample holds one count of this clonotype. V usage is TRBV4-1 and J usage is TRBJ2-3; D gene ambiguous. The length of the CDR3 is 16 residues. Germline-derived CDR1 and CDR2 are MGHRA and YSYEKL. V lost 0 bases and J lost 0, with 10 bases in between. The chain's CDR3 is CASSQEALGSTDTQYF. The CDR3 bases are TGCGCCAGCAGCCAAGAGGCTCTGGGTAGCACAGATACGCAGTATTTT.

This clonotype has just a few counts. The chain couples TRBV2 to TRBJ2-1; perhaps TRBD2 as D (7 bases). From germline, CDR1 is SNHLY and CDR2 FYNNEI. CDR3 size: 14 residues. V lost 4 bases to trimming and J lost 7 bases, with 14 bases between them. This CDR3 is CASSAEGGGNEQFF. The CDR3 region has the DNA TGTGCCAGCAGTGCTGAGGGGGGAGGGAATGAGCAGTTCTTC.

CDR3 DNA: TGTGCCAGCAGCTTCCCGGGGGCGGAGACCCAGTACTTC. Protein sequence: CASSFPGAETQYF. This chain joins TRBV5-6 and TRBJ2-5; D might be TRBD1 or TRBD2, each matching 6 bases. This CDR3 contains 13 residues. CDR1 is SGHDT, CDR2 YYEEEE, per germline. V shed 2 bases and J shed 5 bases, with 10 bases lying between them.

The gene calls are TRBV7-9 and TRBJ1-6; 7 bases are shared with TRBD1. The CDR3 is 16 amino acids. CDR1 is SEHNR, CDR2 FQNEAQ, per germline (reference sequence). V shed 4 bases and J 9 bases; nucleotides not matched to a gene: 12. The CDR3, as DNA: TGTGCCAGCAGCTCGACGCATACAGGGGTGAGTTCACCCCTCCACTTT. This gives the protein CASSSTHTGVSSPLHF.